This is a list of T cell receptor beta chains from one sample in a study of regulatory T cells in long-lasting Graves disease. Via MiXCR, TCRdb re-called the multiplex PCR reads, giving one row per CDR3 protein. The repertoire includes 350,000 to 450,000 distinct CDR3 sequences, approximately 15% of them detected once, and 25% to 30% sits in the top ten. These sequences were also reported in another study, on T cells in Graves' hyperthyroidism and ophthalmopathy.

This sample comprised peripheral blood mononuclear cells (PBMCs), obtained at new diagnosis, from a patient treated with antithyroid drugs. These receptors were taken from a man in his forties with Graves disease. Both conserved end residues are part of each CDR3. D genes are given only for firm matches. Where a row states a size, it is once, few, many or the class of an expanded clone; other rows omit it.

v_gene	d_gene	abundance	j_gene	len	CDR3aa	CDR3nt
TRBV5-4	.	.	TRBJ2-7	15	CASGLQERSAAEQYF	TGTGCCAGCGGCCTACAGGAACGATCTGCTGCCGAGCAGTACTTC
TRBV5-4	TRBD1	few	TRBJ1-1	14	CASSWDRGLPEAFF	TGTGCCAGCAGTTGGGACAGGGGCCTCCCTGAAGCTTTCTTT
TRBV2	TRBD1	many	TRBJ2-7	14	CASSGGTARSGQYF	TGTGCCAGCAGTGGAGGGACAGCCCGCTCTGGGCAGTACTTC
TRBV7-6	.	.	TRBJ1-1	15	CASSLALSPNTEAFF	TGTGCCAGCAGCTTAGCGCTAAGCCCCAACACTGAAGCTTTCTTT
TRBV5-1	.	many	TRBJ1-4	17	CASSRAETGLLNEKLFF	TGCGCCAGCAGCCGAGCGGAAACAGGGCTCCTTAATGAAAAACTGTTTTTT
TRBV4-1	TRBD2	.	TRBJ2-5	16	CASSQVAGTFQETQYF	TGCGCCAGCAGCCAAGTAGCGGGGACCTTCCAAGAGACCCAGTACTTC
TRBV5-1	TRBD1	few	TRBJ2-3	16	CASSSGTGRGTDTQYF	TGCGCCAGCAGCTCAGGGACAGGGAGGGGGACAGATACGCAGTATTTT
TRBV20-1	TRBD1	many	TRBJ2-7	14	CSARHGTGAYEQYF	TGCAGTGCTAGACATGGGACAGGAGCCTACGAGCAGTACTTC
TRBV20-1	.	many	TRBJ1-1	12	CSARFLGTEAFF	TGCAGTGCTAGGTTTTTGGGGACTGAAGCTTTCTTT
TRBV27	.	many	TRBJ2-7	15	CASRTSRGTTYEQYF	TGTGCCAGCAGAACCTCCAGGGGCACCACCTACGAGCAGTACTTC
TRBV20-1	.	few	TRBJ2-5	12	CSAGHQRETQYF	TGCAGTGCTGGCCACCAAAGAGAGACCCAGTACTTC
TRBV2	.	many	TRBJ2-5	13	CASSRDLQETQYF	TGTGCCAGCAGCCGGGACTTACAAGAGACCCAGTACTTC
TRBV15	TRBD1	many	TRBJ2-3	16	CATSMGSTGVGDTQYF	TGTGCCACCAGCATGGGCTCGACAGGGGTTGGAGATACGCAGTATTTT
TRBV28	.	many	TRBJ2-7	15	CASSLPGTNSYEQYF	TGTGCCAGCAGTCTACCGGGGACAAACTCCTACGAGCAGTACTTC
TRBV12-3/TRBV12-4	.	many	TRBJ1-1	11	CASSLGVLAFF	TGTGCCAGCAGTTTGGGAGTTCTGGCTTTCTTT
TRBV18	TRBD2	many	TRBJ2-3	15	CASSPLAGSTDTQYF	TGTGCCAGCTCACCACTAGCGGGGAGCACAGATACGCAGTATTTT
TRBV27	.	many	TRBJ2-7	19	CASSYKALAVSGMPYEQYF	TGTGCCAGCAGTTATAAAGCCCTCGCAGTCAGTGGGATGCCCTACGAGCAGTACTTC
TRBV24-1	.	.	TRBJ2-1	16	CATSDFRANSYNEQFF	TGTGCCACCAGTGATTTCAGGGCGAACTCCTACAATGAGCAGTTCTTC
TRBV7-2	.	many	TRBJ2-7	15	CASSLVRTVYDEQYF	TGTGCCAGCAGCTTAGTCCGGACAGTTTACGACGAGCAGTACTTC
TRBV18	.	many	TRBJ2-7	14	CASSPLRNTYEQYF	TGTGCCAGCTCACCTTTACGCAATACCTACGAGCAGTACTTC
TRBV2	TRBD1	many	TRBJ1-2	14	CASSVPGQNSGYTF	TGTGCCAGCAGTGTACCGGGACAGAACTCTGGCTACACCTTC
TRBV9	TRBD2	many	TRBJ2-3	17	CASSVGLAGGNTDTQYF	TGTGCCAGCAGCGTGGGACTAGCGGGGGGCAACACAGATACGCAGTATTTT
TRBV19	TRBD1	many	TRBJ1-1	16	CASSKLYGTGDREAFF	TGTGCCAGTAGTAAACTGTACGGGACAGGGGACCGTGAAGCTTTCTTT
TRBV20-1	.	.	TRBJ1-4	14	CSAQRGQGGEKLFF	TGCAGTGCCCAGAGAGGGCAGGGCGGAGAAAAACTGTTTTTT
TRBV3-1	.	many	TRBJ1-5	16	CASSQGAYRSNQPQHF	TGTGCCAGCAGCCAAGGGGCTTATCGCAGCAATCAGCCCCAGCATTTT
TRBV7-2	TRBD2	many	TRBJ2-1	16	CASSITSGGARYEQFF	TGTGCCAGCAGCATTACTAGCGGGGGGGCCAGGTATGAGCAGTTCTTC
TRBV11-3	.	few	TRBJ2-5	13	CASSLGSEETQYF	TGTGCCAGCAGCTTAGGTAGTGAGGAGACCCAGTACTTC
TRBV28	.	few	TRBJ2-2	13	CASSRVDTGELFF	TGTGCCAGCAGTCGAGTGGACACCGGGGAGCTGTTTTTT
TRBV5-1	.	many	TRBJ2-5	13	CASSLPWGETQYF	TGCGCCAGCAGCTTGCCGTGGGGAGAGACCCAGTACTTC
TRBV30	.	.	TRBJ2-7	12	CAWSPNRREQYF	TGTGCCTGGAGCCCCAACAGGCGGGAGCAGTACTTC
TRBV24-1	TRBD1	few	TRBJ1-5	16	CATSDSLGTGDQPQHF	TGTGCCACCAGTGATTCGCTCGGGACAGGGGATCAGCCCCAGCATTTT
TRBV28	.	.	TRBJ2-7	13	CASSPQEKYEQYF	TGTGCCAGCAGTCCACAGGAGAAGTACGAGCAGTACTTC
TRBV28	.	many	TRBJ1-1	11	CASTRNTEAFF	TGTGCCAGCACGAGGAACACTGAAGCTTTCTTT
TRBV7-2	.	many	TRBJ2-1	15	CASSRKGTKYNEQFF	TGTGCCAGCAGCCGCAAGGGGACAAAGTACAATGAGCAGTTCTTC
TRBV4-3	.	.	TRBJ2-1	11	CASGRTNEQFF	TGCGCCAGCGGCCGAACAAATGAGCAGTTCTTC
TRBV6-2/TRBV6-3	TRBD2	few	TRBJ2-1	17	CASSYRQLAGAYNEQFF	TGTGCCAGCAGTTACCGCCAACTAGCGGGGGCTTACAATGAGCAGTTCTTC
TRBV27	TRBD1	many	TRBJ2-5	13	CASSRYRGQTQYF	TGTGCCAGCAGTAGATACAGGGGTCAGACCCAGTACTTC
TRBV6-1	TRBD1	.	TRBJ2-2	15	CASSAGQGETGELFF	TGTGCCAGCAGTGCCGGACAGGGGGAGACCGGGGAGCTGTTTTTT
TRBV11-2	.	many	TRBJ2-7	13	CASRWDTAYEQYF	TGTGCCAGCAGATGGGACACCGCTTACGAGCAGTACTTC
TRBV3-1	TRBD1	many	TRBJ2-7	17	CASSQDYYGQGVSEQYF	TGTGCCAGCAGCCAAGATTACTATGGACAGGGGGTTAGCGAGCAGTACTTC
TRBV7-9	TRBD1	.	TRBJ1-2	16	CASSSDPGTGGHGYTF	TGTGCCAGCAGCTCCGATCCGGGGACAGGGGGCCATGGCTACACCTTC